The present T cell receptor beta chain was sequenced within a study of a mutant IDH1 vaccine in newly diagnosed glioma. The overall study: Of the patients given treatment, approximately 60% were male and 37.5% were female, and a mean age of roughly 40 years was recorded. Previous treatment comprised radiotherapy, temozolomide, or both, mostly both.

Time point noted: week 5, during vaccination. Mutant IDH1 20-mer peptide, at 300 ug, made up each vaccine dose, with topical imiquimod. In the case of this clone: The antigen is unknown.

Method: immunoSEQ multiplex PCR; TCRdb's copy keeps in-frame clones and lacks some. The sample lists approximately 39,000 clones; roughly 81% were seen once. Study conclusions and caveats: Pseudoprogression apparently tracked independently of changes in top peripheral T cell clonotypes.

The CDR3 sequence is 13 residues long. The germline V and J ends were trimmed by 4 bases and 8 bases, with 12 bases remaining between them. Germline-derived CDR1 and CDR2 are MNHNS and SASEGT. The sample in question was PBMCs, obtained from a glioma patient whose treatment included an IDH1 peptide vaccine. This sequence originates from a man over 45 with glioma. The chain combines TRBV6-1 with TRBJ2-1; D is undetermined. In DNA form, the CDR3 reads TGTGCCAGCAGTGTCGCGCGTTTCCATGAGCAGTTCTTC. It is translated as CASSVARFHEQFF.